This TCR beta chain was observed in a study of blood T cell repertoires in COVID-19. Study-wide context: Sites across the United States, Italy and Spain contributed samples from acute and convalescent COVID-19. PBMCs, B-cell-depleted T cells, or T cells were the source of the cDNA or gDNA that made up the material.

V was pared by 2 bases and J by 4 bases, with 8 bases between. This CDR3 comprises 13 residues. Germline V gene data show CDR1 as MGHRA and CDR2 as YSYEKL. The authors' processing: Amplified reference gene primers provided the basis for estimating nucleated cell counts. Sequencing was performed with immunoSEQ multiplex PCR; in TCRdb, only in-frame clones are kept and a portion is missing. Clonal size and the V and J genes are those of that table, whereas D and trimming came from the DNA. This table has roughly 65,000 clones, 90% to 95% appearing once. Sequenced material: peripheral blood. The chain is built from TRBV4-1 and TRBJ1-2; D gene unclear. The receptor's source is a man in his 70s with active COVID-19. The CDR3 protein is CASSQQAAYGYTF. CDR3 sequence (DNA): TGCGCCAGCAGCCAACAAGCCGCCTATGGCTACACCTTC.